This T cell receptor (beta chain) derives from a study of blood T cell repertoires in COVID-19. Study-level background: From the United States, Italy and Spain came samples of acute and convalescent COVID-19.

The V and J ends lost 6 bases and 5 bases, in that order; junction bases with no gene match: 8. CDR1 and CDR2 (germline): MDHEN, SYDVKM. The CDR3 extends over 14 amino acids. Authors' data handling: Reference gene primer amplification gave nucleated cell count estimates. TCRdb's table, derived via immunoSEQ multiplex PCR, lists solely in-frame clones and lacks some. The V and J calls and clone size are taken from that table; D and trimming were inferred from the DNA. The repertoire holds over 300,000 clones, with around 89% as singletons. The clonotype was recovered from a man aged 18 to 29 with active or convalescent COVID-19. The J gene is TRBJ2-7, the V gene TRBV28, with 9 bases aligning to TRBD1. The sequenced sample was peripheral blood. CDR3 sequence (DNA): TGTGCCAGCAGCCACCGGGACAGGGTCCACGAGCAGTACTTC. Amino acid sequence: CASSHRDRVHEQYF.